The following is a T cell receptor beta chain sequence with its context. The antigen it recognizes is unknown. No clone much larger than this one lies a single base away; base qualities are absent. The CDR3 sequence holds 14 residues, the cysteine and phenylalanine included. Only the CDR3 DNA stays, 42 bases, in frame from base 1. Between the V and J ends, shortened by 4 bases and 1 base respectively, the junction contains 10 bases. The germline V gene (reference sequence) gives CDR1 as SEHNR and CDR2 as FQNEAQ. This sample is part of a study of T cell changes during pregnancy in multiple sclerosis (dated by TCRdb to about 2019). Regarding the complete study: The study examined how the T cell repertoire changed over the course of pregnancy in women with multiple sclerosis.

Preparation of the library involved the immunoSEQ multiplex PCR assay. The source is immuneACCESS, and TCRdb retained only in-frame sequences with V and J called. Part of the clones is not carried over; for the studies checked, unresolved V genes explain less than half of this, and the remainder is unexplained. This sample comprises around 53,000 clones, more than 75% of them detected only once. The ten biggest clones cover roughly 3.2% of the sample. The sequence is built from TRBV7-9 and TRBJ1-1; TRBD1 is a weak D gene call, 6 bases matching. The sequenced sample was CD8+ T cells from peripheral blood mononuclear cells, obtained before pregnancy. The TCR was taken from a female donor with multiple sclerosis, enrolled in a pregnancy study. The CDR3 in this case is CASSSGQTNTEAFF. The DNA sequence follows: TGTGCCAGCAGCTCAGGACAGACGAACACTGAAGCTTTCTTT. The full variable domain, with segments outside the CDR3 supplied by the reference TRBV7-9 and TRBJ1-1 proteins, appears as DTGVSQNPRHKITKRGQNVTFRCDPISEHNRLYWYRQTLGQGPEFLTYFQNEAQLEKSRLLSDRFSAERPKGSFSTLEIQRTEQGDSAMYLCASSSGQTNTEAFFGQGTRLTVV.